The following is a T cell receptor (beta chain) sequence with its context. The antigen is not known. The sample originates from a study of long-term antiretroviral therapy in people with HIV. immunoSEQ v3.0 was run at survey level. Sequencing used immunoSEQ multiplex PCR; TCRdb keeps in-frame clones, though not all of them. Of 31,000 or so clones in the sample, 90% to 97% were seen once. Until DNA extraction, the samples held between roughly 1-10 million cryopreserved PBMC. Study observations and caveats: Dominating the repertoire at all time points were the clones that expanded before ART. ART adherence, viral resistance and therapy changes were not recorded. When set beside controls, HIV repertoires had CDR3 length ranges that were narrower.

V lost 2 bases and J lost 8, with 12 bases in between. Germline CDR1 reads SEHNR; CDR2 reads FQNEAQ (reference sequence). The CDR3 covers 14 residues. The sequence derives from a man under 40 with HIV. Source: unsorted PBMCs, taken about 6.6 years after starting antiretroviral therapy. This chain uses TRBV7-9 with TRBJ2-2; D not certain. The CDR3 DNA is TGTGCCAGCAGCTTATCAGGCCCCCTAGGGGAGCTGTTTTTT. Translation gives CASSLSGPLGELFF.